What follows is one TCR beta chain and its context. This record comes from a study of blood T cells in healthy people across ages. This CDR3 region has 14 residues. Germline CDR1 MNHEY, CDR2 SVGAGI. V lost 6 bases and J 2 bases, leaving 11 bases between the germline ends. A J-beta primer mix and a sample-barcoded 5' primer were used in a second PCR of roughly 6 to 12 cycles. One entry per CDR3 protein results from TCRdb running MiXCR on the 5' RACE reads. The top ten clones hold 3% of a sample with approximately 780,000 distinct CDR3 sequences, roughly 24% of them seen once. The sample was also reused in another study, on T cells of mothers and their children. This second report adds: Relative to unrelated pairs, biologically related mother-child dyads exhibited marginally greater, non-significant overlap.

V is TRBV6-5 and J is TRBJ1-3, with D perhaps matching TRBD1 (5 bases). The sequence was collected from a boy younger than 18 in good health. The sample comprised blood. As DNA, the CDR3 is TGTGCCAGCAGACGAGGGGTCCCTGGAAACACCATATATTTT. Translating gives CASRRGVPGNTIYF.